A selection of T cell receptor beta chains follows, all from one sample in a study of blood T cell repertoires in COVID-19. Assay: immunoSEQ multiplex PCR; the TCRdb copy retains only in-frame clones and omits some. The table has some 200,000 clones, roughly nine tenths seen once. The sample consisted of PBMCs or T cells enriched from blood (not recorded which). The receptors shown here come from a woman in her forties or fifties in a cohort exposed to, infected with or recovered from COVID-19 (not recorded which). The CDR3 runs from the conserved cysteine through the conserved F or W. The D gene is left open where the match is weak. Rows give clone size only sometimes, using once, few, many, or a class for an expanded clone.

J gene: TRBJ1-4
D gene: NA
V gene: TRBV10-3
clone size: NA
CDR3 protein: CAISEPGGQFEKLFF
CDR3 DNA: TGTGCCATCAGTGAGCCGGGAGGACAGTTTGAAAAACTGTTTTTT

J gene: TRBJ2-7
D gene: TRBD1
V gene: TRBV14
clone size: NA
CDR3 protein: CASSRPGQGPYEQYF
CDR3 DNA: TGTGCCAGCAGCCGGCCCGGACAGGGGCCCTACGAGCAGTACTTC

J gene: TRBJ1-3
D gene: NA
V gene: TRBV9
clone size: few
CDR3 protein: CASSVEAREVNTIYF
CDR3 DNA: TGTGCCAGCAGCGTAGAGGCCCGGGAGGTAAACACCATATATTTT

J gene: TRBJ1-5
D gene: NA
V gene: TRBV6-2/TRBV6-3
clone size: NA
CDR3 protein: CASSRAGGASQPQHF
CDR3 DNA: TGTGCCAGCAGCCGGGCGGGGGGGGCGTCTCAGCCCCAGCATTTT

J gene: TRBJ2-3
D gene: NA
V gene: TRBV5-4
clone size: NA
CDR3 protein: CASGVGGNTDTQYF
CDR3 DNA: TGTGCCAGCGGAGTTGGAGGAAACACAGATACGCAGTATTTT

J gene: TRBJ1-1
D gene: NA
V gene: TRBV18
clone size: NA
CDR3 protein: CASSPTGPRIGHTEAFF
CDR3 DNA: TGTGCCAGCTCACCCACAGGCCCAAGGATCGGTCACACTGAAGCTTTCTTT

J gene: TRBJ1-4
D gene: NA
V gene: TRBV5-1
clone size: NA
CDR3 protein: CASSLGAINEKLFF
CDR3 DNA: TGCGCCAGCAGCTTGGGAGCGATTAATGAAAAACTGTTTTTT

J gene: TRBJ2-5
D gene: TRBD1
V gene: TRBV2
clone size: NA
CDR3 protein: CASSGDRGSWETQYF
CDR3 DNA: TGTGCCAGCAGTGGGGACAGGGGTAGTTGGGAGACCCAGTACTTC

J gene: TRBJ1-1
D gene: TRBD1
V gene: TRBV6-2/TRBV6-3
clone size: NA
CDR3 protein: CASSYGQGVNTEAFF
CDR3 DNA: TGTGCCAGCAGTTATGGACAGGGGGTTAACACTGAAGCTTTCTTT

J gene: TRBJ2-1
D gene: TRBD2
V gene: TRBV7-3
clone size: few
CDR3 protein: CASSFGTSGYNEQFF
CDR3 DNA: TGTGCCAGCAGTTTCGGGACTAGCGGGTACAATGAGCAGTTCTTC

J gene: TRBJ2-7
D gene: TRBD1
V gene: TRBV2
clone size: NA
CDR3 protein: CASSDGDFGDRFVRQYF
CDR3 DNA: TGTGCCAGCAGTGACGGGGACTTTGGGGACAGGTTCGTGCGGCAGTACTTC

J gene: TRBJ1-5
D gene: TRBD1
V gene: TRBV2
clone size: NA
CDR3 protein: CASSGGTGRSYQPQHF
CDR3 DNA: TGTGCCAGCAGTGGCGGGACAGGGCGATCCTATCAGCCCCAGCATTTT